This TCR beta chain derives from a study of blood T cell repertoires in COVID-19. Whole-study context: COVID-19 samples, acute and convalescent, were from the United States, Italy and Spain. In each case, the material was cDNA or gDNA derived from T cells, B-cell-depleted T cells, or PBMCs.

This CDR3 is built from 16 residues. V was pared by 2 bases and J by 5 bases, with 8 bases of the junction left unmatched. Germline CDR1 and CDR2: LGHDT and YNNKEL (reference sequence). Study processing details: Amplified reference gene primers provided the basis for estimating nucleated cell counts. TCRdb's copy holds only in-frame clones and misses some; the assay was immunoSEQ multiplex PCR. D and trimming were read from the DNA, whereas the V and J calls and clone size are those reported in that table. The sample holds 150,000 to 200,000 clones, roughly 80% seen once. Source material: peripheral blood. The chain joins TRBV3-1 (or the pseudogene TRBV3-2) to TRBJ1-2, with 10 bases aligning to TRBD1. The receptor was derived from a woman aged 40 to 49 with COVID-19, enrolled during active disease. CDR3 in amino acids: CASSQPLTGGWYGYTF. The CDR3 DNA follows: TGTGCCAGCAGCCAACCCCTGACAGGGGGCTGGTATGGCTACACCTTC.